This T cell receptor (beta chain) was profiled in a study of regulatory T cells in long-lasting Graves disease. This clonotype was detected only a few times. HTBI primers from iRepertoire and Arm-PCR of CDR3 regions yielded the TCR beta libraries. TCRdb ran MiXCR on the multiplex PCR reads and lists one entry per CDR3 protein. The sample has over 500,000 distinct CDR3 sequences, 15% to 20% seen once. Time point of the sample: newly diagnosed GD, antithyroid drugs for less than 3 months. PBMCs provided the RNA from which the TCR library was made. The same specimen was also included in a second study, on T cells in Graves' hyperthyroidism and ophthalmopathy.

This receptor was identified in a woman aged 30 to 39 with Graves disease. The source was peripheral blood mononuclear cells (PBMCs), collected at new diagnosis, from a patient treated with antithyroid drugs.

This CDR3 reads CATSRDPGGQETQYF. As DNA, the CDR3 is TGTGCCACCAGCAGAGATCCGGGCGGACAAGAGACCCAGTACTTC. This chain joins TRBV15 and TRBJ2-5; D unresolved. Germline V gives CDR1 LNHNV, CDR2 YYDKDF (reference sequence). Trimming cost V 0 bases and J 2 bases, with 10 bases left between them. The CDR3 extends over 15 amino acids.